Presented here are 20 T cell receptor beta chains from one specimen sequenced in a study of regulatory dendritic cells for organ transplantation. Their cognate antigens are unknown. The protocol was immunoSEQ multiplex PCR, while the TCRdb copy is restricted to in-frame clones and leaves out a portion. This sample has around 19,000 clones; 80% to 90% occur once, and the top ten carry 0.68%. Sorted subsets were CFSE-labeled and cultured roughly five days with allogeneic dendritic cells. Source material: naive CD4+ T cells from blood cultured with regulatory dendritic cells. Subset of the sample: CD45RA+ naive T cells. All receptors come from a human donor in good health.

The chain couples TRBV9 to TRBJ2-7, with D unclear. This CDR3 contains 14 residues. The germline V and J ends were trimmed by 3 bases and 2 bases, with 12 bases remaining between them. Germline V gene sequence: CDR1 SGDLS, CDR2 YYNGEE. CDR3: CASSASLGTYEQYF. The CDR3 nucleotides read TGTGCCAGCAGCGCCAGTCTAGGGACCTACGAGCAGTACTTC.

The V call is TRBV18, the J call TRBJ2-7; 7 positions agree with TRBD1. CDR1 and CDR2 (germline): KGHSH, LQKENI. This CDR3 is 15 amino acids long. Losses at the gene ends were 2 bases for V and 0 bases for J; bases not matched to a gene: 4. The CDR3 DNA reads TGTGCCAGCTCACCAATGACAGGGAACTCCTACGAGCAGTACTTC. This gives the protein CASSPMTGNSYEQYF.

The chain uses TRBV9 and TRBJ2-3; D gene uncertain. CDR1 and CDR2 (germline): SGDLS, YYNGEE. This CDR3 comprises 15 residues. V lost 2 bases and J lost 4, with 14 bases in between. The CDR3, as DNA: TGTGCCAGCAGCGTGGACGACGCTTCAGCAGATACGCAGTATTTT. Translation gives CASSVDDASADTQYF.

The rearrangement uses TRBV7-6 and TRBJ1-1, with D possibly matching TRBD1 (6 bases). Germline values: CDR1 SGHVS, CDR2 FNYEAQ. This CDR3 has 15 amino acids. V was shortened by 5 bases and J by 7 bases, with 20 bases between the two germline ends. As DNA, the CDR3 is TGTGCCAGCAGCGCGGGACATCCCCGGGGGGGTGAAGCTTTCTTT. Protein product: CASSAGHPRGGEAFF.

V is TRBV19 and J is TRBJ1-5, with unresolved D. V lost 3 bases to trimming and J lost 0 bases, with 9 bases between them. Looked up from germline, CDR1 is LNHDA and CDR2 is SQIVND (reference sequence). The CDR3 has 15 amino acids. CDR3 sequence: CASSIGVYSNQPQHF. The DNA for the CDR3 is TGTGCCAGTAGTATTGGCGTTTATAGCAATCAGCCCCAGCATTTT.

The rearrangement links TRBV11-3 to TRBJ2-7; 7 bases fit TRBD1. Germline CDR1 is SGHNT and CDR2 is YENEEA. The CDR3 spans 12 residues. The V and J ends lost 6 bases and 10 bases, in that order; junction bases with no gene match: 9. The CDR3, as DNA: TGTGCCAGCAGTCCAGGCAGGGGGTTACAGTACTTC. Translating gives CASSPGRGLQYF.

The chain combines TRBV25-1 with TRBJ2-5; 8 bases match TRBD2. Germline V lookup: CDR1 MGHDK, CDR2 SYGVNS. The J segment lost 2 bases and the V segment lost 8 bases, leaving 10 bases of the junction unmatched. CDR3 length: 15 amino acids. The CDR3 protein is CASSPWIAGQETQYF. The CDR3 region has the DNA TGTGCCAGCTCCCCGTGGATAGCGGGGCAAGAGACCCAGTACTTC.

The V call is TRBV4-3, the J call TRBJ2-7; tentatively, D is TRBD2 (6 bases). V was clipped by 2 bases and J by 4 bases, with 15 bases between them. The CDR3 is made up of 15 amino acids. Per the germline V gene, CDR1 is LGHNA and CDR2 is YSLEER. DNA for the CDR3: TGCGCCAGCAGCCAAAGGGTCGGGGGACCTTACGAGCAGTACTTC. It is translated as CASSQRVGGPYEQYF.

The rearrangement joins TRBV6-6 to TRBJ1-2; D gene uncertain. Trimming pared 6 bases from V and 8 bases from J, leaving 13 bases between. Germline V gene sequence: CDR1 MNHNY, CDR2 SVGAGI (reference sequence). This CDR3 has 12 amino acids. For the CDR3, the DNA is TGTGCCAGCAGCTTCGCGGAGCGGGGCTACACCTTC. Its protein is CASSFAERGYTF.

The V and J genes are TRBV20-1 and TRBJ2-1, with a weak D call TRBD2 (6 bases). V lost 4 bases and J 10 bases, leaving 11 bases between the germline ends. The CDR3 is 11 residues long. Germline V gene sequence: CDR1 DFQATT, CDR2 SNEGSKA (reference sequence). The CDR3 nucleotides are TGCAGTGCTACATCGGGGGAGGAGCAGTTCTTC. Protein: CSATSGEEQFF.

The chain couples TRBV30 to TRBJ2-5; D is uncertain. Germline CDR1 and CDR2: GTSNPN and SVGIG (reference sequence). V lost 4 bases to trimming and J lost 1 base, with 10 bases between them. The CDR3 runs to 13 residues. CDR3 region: CAWIRGGQETQYF. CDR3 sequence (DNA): TGTGCCTGGATACGAGGTGGCCAAGAGACCCAGTACTTC.

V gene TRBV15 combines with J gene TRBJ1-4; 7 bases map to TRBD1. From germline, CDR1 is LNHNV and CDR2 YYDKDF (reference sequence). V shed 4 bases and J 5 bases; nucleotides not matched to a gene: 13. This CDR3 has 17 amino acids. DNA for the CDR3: TGTGCCACCAGCACAAGGATGAGGGACAGACTAAATGAAAAACTGTTTTTT. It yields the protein CATSTRMRDRLNEKLFF.

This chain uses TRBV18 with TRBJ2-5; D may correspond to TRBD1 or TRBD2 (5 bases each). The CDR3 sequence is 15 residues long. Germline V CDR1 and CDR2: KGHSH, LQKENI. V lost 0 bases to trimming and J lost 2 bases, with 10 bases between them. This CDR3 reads CASSPPGTIQETQYF. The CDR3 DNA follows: TGTGCCAGCTCACCACCCGGGACCATACAAGAGACCCAGTACTTC.

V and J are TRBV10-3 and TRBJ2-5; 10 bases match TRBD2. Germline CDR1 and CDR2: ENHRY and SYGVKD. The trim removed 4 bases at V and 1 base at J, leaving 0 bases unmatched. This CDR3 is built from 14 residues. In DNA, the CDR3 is TGTGCCATCAGTGGGACTAGCGGCCAAGAGACCCAGTACTTC. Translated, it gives CAISGTSGQETQYF.

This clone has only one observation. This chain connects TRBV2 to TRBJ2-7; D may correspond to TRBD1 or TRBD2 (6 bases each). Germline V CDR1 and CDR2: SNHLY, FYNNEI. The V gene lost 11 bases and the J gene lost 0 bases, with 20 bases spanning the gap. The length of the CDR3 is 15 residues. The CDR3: CASLRGLADSYEQYF. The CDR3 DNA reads TGTGCCTCGCTCCGGGGGCTAGCCGACTCCTACGAGCAGTACTTC.

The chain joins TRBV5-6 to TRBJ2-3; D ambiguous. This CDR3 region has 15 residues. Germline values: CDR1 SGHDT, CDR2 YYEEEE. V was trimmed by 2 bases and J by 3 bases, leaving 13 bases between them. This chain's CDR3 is CASSLLLLQTDTQYF. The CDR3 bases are TGTGCCAGCAGCTTACTACTTCTCCAGACAGATACGCAGTATTTT.

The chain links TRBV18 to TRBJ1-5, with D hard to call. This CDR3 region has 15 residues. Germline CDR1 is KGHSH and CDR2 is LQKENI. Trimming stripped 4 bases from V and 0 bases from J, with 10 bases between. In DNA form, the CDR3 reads TGTGCCAGCTCACTTGAGGCGGATAGCAATCAGCCCCAGCATTTT. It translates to CASSLEADSNQPQHF. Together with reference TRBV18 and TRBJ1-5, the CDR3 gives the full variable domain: NAGVMQNPRHLVRRRGQEARLRCSPMKGHSHVYWYRQLPEEGLKFMVYLQKENIIDESGMPKERFSAEFPKEGPSILRIQQVVRGDSAAYFCASSLEADSNQPQHFGDGTRLSIL.

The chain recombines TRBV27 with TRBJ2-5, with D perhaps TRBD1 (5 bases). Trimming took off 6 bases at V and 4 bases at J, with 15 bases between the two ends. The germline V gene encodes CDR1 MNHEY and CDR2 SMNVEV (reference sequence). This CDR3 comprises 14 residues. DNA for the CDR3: TGTGCCAGCAGGATAGGGGTTTTGGGAGAGACCCAGTACTTC. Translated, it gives CASRIGVLGETQYF.

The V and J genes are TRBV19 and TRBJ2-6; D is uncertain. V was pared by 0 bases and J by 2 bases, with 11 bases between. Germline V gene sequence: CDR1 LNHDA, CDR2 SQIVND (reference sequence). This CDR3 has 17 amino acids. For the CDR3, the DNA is TGTGCCAGTAGTATAGATCGTGGGCCGACTGGGGCCAACGTCCTGACTTTC. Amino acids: CASSIDRGPTGANVLTF.

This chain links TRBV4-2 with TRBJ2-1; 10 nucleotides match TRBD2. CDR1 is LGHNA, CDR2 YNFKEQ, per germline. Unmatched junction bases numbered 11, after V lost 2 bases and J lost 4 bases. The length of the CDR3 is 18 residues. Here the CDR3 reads CASSQIAGGGTFYNEQFF. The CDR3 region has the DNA TGTGCCAGCAGCCAAATAGCGGGAGGAGGTACCTTTTACAATGAGCAGTTCTTC.